This T cell receptor (beta chain) is drawn from a study of OX40 agonist ivuxolimab in advanced cancers. Study-level points and caveats: Researchers did not determine the expanded peripheral T cells' antigen specificity. Fewer expanded clones were found on average in CD4+ than in CD8+ T cells.

Patients who had autoimmune disease history or got systemic immunosuppression were left out. Clones were read by immunoSEQ multiplex PCR, and TCRdb kept only the in-frame ones, dropping some. The repertoire consists of approximately 60,000 clones, with roughly 80% occurring once and the leading ten covering approximately 3%. This clone was observed a single time. The antigen is undetermined. CDR1 and CDR2 from the germline V gene are MGHRA and YSYEKL. The CDR3 extends over 15 amino acids. The V segment lost 5 bases and the J segment 6 bases; nucleotides outside the gene matches: 7. This specimen was CD4+ or CD8+ T cells sorted from blood, taken in a trial of the OX40 agonist ivuxolimab. This sequence was found in an adult with an advanced solid tumor such as melanoma, head and neck, liver or kidney cancer. The chain recombines TRBV4-1 with TRBJ2-1; 10 bases line up with TRBD1. CDR3 sequence (DNA): TGCGCCAGCAGCAGGATCGGGACAGGGGTCAATGAGCAGTTCTTC. Amino acid sequence: CASSRIGTGVNEQFF.